A single sample is the source of the 18 T cell receptor beta chains below, sequenced in a study of control samples from healthy donors and cancer patients (dated by TCRdb to the early 2020s). To prepare the library, the immunoSEQ multiplex PCR assay was applied. What TCRdb holds here is the immuneACCESS table cut down to in-frame rearrangements. Part of the clones is not present; checked against another copy, under half of the missing clones reflect an unresolved V gene, and the others are unexplained. Across this sample there are roughly 45,000 clones, with 80% to 90% seen only once. The top ten constitute about 2.6% of the sample. The sequenced material came from PBMCs. These receptors came from a woman aged 45-59 years with lung cancer.

This sequence joins TRBV21-1 and TRBJ2-1. TRBV21-1 is a pseudogene locus. This CDR3 region has 24 residues. The CDR3 here is CASSTHTGTRGRPWGPLTYNEQFF. Written as DNA, the CDR3 is TGTGCCAGCAGCACACACACGGGTACTCGCGGGCGACCCTGGGGCCCACTCACTTACAATGAGCAGTTCTTC.

This sequence joins TRBV7-9 and TRBJ1-3; weak D call: TRBD1 (6 bases). The CDR3 runs to 17 residues. The V and J ends lost 5 bases and 0 bases respectively, with 17 bases between them. Germline V gives CDR1 SEHNR, CDR2 FQNEAQ (reference sequence). The CDR3 is CASSRATGQTSGNTIYF. The CDR3 region has the DNA TGTGCCAGCAGCCGAGCCACGGGACAAACCTCTGGAAACACCATATATTTT.

V is TRBV10-3 and J is TRBJ2-2; D is unclear. The V end lost 5 bases, the J end lost 2 bases, and 15 bases lay between the germline ends. The CDR3 is 16 amino acids. CDR1 and CDR2 from the germline V gene are ENHRY and SYGVKD. The CDR3 is CAISPTPERNTGELFF. In DNA, the CDR3 is TGTGCCATCAGTCCCACCCCCGAAAGAAACACCGGGGAGCTGTTTTTT.

This chain uses TRBV28 with TRBJ1-1; 12 nucleotides match TRBD1. The CDR3 sequence is 17 residues long. J gave up 1 base and V 5 bases, and 8 bases lay outside the gene matches. Per the germline V gene, CDR1 is MDHEN and CDR2 is SYDVKM. The CDR3 DNA reads TGTGCCAGCAGTCGAGGAGGGACAGGGGGCAAGAACACTGAAGCTTTCTTT. As protein: CASSRGGTGGKNTEAFF.

V is TRBV5-4 and J is TRBJ1-1; the D gene is possibly TRBD1 (5 bases). Trimming shortened V by 4 bases and J by 3 bases, and 13 bases separated the two germline ends. Germline CDR1 and CDR2: SGHNT and YYREEE (reference sequence). This CDR3 spans 14 amino acids. The CDR3 reads CASSTEKGDTEAFF. CDR3 DNA: TGTGCCAGCAGCACGGAAAAAGGGGACACTGAAGCTTTCTTT.

The chain joins TRBV5-4 to TRBJ1-2, with D unclear. Germline V lookup: CDR1 SGHNT, CDR2 YYREEE (reference sequence). CDR3 length equals 13 residues. Trimming pared 1 base from V and 0 bases from J, leaving 4 bases between. CDR3: CASSLTSNYGYTF. DNA of the CDR3: TGTGCCAGCAGCTTGACTTCTAACTATGGCTACACCTTC. Variable domain in full (rest from reference TRBV5-4 and TRBJ1-2): ETGVTQSPTHLIKTRGQQVTLRCSSQSGHNTVSWYQQALGQGPQFIFQYYREEENGRGNFPPRFSGLQFPNYSSELNVNALELDDSALYLCASSLTSNYGYTFGSGTRLTVV.

V is TRBV27 and J is TRBJ1-5; maybe TRBD1 (5 bases). CDR1 MNHEY and CDR2 SMNVEV come from the germline V gene (reference sequence). This CDR3 is 16 amino acids long. V was pared by 4 bases and J by 6 bases, with 19 bases between. DNA of the CDR3: TGTGCCAGCAGTTCATATCTGGGGGGGAGGACTCAGCCCCAGCATTTT. As protein: CASSSYLGGRTQPQHF.

This clone has more than one count but fewer than ten. The V and J genes are TRBV7-9 and TRBJ2-1; no definite D call. The CDR3 has 15 residues. Per the germline V gene, CDR1 is SEHNR and CDR2 is FQNEAQ (reference sequence). Trimming cost V 5 bases and J 0 bases, with 11 bases left between them. The CDR3, as DNA: TGTGCCAGCAGCCCCACAGTGATCTCCTACAATGAGCAGTTCTTC. The encoded protein is CASSPTVISYNEQFF.

The chain joins TRBV27 to TRBJ1-1; D is possibly TRBD1 (5 bases). The CDR3 is made up of 13 amino acids. Trimming removed 2 bases from V and 5 bases from J, with 9 bases in between. The germline CDR1 and CDR2 sequences are MNHEY and SMNVEV (reference sequence). The CDR3 region has the DNA TGTGCCAGCAGTTTACAGGGAGGGACTGAAGCTTTCTTT. Amino acids: CASSLQGGTEAFF.

This chain links TRBV27 with TRBJ2-7; tentatively, D is TRBD2 (6 bases). Trimming left V 5 bases short and J 3 bases short, with 14 bases between. Germline V CDR1 and CDR2: MNHEY, SMNVEV (reference sequence). The CDR3 spans 14 residues. The CDR3 coding sequence is TGTGCCAGCAGTCCCCCGGGAGCCAACTACGAGCAGTACTTC. Translated: CASSPPGANYEQYF.

V usage is TRBV23-1 and J usage is TRBJ2-3; possible D gene TRBD2, 6 bases. TRBV23-1 counts as an open reading frame of uncertain function. The CDR3 extends over 18 amino acids. The ends were cut back, 10 bases at V and 3 bases at J, with 29 bases in the middle. The CDR3 spells CAKKPNGTVGVCTDTQYF. Here the CDR3 DNA reads TGCGCCAAAAAACCGAATGGGACTGTCGGGGTGTGTACAGATACGCAGTATTTT.

The rearrangement uses TRBV5-1 and TRBJ2-5; D unresolved. This CDR3 region has 13 residues. Germline V CDR1 and CDR2: SGHRS, YFSETQ. V gave up 0 bases and J gave up 3 bases, with 6 bases separating them. CDR3 loop: CASSLDQEETQYF. CDR3 sequence (DNA): TGCGCCAGCAGCTTGGATCAGGAAGAGACCCAGTACTTC.

The chain links TRBV10-1 to TRBJ1-1; D is unclear. CDR1 WNHNN and CDR2 SYGVQD come from the germline V gene (reference sequence). Trimming cost V 2 bases and J 4 bases, with 8 bases left between them. The CDR3 consists of 13 residues. The CDR3 spells CASSESPSTEAFF. The DNA of the CDR3 is TGCGCCAGCAGTGAGAGCCCGAGCACTGAAGCTTTCTTT.

The gene calls are TRBV6-6 and TRBJ2-3, with 10 bases lining up with TRBD1. The CDR3 has 16 amino acids. V shed 5 bases and J 2 bases; nucleotides not matched to a gene: 7. Germline CDR1 and CDR2: MNHNY and SVGAGI (reference sequence). CDR3 coding DNA: TGTGCCAGCAGTACGGGACAGGGGCCCTACACAGATACGCAGTATTTT. Translated, it gives CASSTGQGPYTDTQYF.

In DNA form, the CDR3 reads TGTGCCAGCAGTGAATCAAACAGGGGGCGTTTCGAGCAGTACTTC. Its translation: CASSESNRGRFEQYF. The chain carries TRBV25-1 and TRBJ2-7; 9 positions match TRBD1. This CDR3 has 15 residues. Germline values: CDR1 MGHDK, CDR2 SYGVNS. Trimming took 1 base from V and 6 from J; bases not matched to a gene: 7.

This chain links TRBV5-1 with TRBJ1-3, with TRBD1 identical over 8 bases. This CDR3 region has 15 residues. Germline lookup yields CDR1 SGHRS and CDR2 YFSETQ. With V trimmed by 2 bases and J by 6 bases, 7 bases remained unmatched. CDR3 region: CASSFQGAELNTIYF. The CDR3 DNA reads TGCGCCAGCAGCTTTCAGGGGGCTGAGCTAAACACCATATATTTT.

The chain combines TRBV7-2 with TRBJ1-1; D is unresolved. Trimming removed 0 bases at V and 7 bases at J, with 9 bases between. CDR1 and CDR2 from the germline V gene are SGHTA and FQGNSA. The CDR3 has 13 amino acids. Written as DNA, the CDR3 is TGTGCCAGCAGCTTAGCGCTTGACTTTGAAGCTTTCTTT. Translating it yields CASSLALDFEAFF. Combining the CDR3 with reference TRBV7-2 and TRBJ1-1 gives the whole variable domain GAGVSQSPSNKVTEKGKDVELRCDPISGHTALYWYRQSLGQGLEFLIYFQGNSAPDKSGLPSDRFSAERTGGSVSTLTIQRTQQEDSAVYLCASSLALDFEAFFGQGTRLTVV.

The V and J genes are TRBV4-3 and TRBJ2-3; 7 bases are a match to TRBD2. Germline CDR1 LGHNA, CDR2 YSLEER. The CDR3 contains 13 residues. V lost 4 bases to trimming and J lost 5 bases; unmatched junction nucleotides: 3. The chain's CDR3 is CASSPPGGDTQYF. The CDR3 coding sequence is TGCGCCAGCAGCCCCCCGGGGGGAGATACGCAGTATTTT.